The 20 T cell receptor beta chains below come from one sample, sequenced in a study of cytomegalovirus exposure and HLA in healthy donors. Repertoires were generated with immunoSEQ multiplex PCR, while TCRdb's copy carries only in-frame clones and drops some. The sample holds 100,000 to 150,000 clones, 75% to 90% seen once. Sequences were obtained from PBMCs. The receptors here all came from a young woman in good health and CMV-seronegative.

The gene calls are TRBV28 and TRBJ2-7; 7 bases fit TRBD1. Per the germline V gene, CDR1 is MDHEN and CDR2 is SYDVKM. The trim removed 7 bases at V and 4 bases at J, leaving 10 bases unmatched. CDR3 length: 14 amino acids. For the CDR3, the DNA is TGTGCCAGCACTTCAGGGACAGCATTTTACGAGCAGTACTTC. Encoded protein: CASTSGTAFYEQYF. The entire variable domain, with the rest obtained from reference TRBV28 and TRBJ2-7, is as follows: DVKVTQSSRYLVKRTGEKVFLECVQDMDHENMFWYRQDPGLGLRLIYFSYDVKMKEKGDIPEGYSVSREKKERFSLILESASTNQTSMYLCASTSGTAFYEQYFGPGTRLTVT.

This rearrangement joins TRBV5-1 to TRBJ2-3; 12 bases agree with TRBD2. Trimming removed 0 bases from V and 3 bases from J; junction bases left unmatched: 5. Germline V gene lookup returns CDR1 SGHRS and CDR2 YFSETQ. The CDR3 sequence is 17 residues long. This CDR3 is CASSLDLAGGPTDTQYF. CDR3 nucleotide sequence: TGCGCCAGCAGCTTGGATCTAGCGGGAGGGCCAACAGATACGCAGTATTTT. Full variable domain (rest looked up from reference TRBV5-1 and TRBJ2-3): KAGVTQTPRYLIKTRGQQVTLSCSPISGHRSVSWYQQTPGQGLQFLFEYFSETQRNKGNFPGRFSGRQFSNSRSEMNVSTLELGDSALYLCASSLDLAGGPTDTQYFGPGTRLTVL.

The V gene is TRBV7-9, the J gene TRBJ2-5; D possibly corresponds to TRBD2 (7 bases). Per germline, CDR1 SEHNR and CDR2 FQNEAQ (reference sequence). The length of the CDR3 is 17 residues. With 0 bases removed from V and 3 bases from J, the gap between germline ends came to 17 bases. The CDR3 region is CASSLAFHRGDKETQYF. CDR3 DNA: TGTGCCAGCAGCTTAGCCTTTCATCGGGGGGACAAAGAGACCCAGTACTTC.

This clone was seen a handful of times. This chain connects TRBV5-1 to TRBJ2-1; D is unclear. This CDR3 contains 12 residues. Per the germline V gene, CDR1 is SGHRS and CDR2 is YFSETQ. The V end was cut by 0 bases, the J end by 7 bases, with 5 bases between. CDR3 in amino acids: CASSLERNEQFF. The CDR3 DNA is TGCGCCAGCAGCTTGGAGAGGAATGAGCAGTTCTTC.

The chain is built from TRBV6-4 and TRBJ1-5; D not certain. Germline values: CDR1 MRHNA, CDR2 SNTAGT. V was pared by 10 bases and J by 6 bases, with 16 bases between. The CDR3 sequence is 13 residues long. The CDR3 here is CAIGLQKTQPQHF. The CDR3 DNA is TGTGCCATCGGTTTACAGAAAACTCAGCCCCAGCATTTT.

CDR3 sequence (DNA): TGTGCCAGCAGCACCCGGGACAGGGGAAACTATGGCTACACCTTC. Translating gives CASSTRDRGNYGYTF. The chain carries TRBV28 and TRBJ1-2, with TRBD1 identical over 10 bases. This CDR3 region has 15 residues. Trimming cost V 6 bases and J 2 bases; bases outside gene matches: 6. CDR1 and CDR2 from the germline V gene are MDHEN and SYDVKM.

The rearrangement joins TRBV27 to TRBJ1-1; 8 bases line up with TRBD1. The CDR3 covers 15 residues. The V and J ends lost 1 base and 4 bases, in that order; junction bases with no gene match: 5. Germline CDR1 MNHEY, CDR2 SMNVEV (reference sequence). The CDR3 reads CASSLYRGMSTEAFF. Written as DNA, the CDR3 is TGTGCCAGCAGTTTATACAGGGGGATGAGCACTGAAGCTTTCTTT.

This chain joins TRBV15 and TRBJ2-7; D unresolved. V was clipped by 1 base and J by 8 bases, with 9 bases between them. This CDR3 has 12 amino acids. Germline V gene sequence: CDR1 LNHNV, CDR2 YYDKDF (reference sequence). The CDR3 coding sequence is TGTGCCACCAGCAGAGCACATCCCCAGCAGTACTTC. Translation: CATSRAHPQQYF.

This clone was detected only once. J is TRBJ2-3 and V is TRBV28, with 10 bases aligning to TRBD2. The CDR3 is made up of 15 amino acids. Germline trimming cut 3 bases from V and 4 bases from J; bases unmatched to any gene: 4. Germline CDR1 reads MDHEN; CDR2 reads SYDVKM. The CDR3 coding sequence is TGTGCCAGCAGTTTTGCTAGCGGGAGTTCAGATACGCAGTATTTT. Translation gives CASSFASGSSDTQYF.

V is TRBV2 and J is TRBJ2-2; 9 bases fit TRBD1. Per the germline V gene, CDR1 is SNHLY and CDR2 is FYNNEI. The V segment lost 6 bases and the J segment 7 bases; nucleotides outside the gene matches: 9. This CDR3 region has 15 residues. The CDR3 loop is CASRAQGARNGELFF. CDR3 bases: TGTGCCAGCAGAGCACAGGGGGCGCGGAACGGGGAGCTGTTTTTT.

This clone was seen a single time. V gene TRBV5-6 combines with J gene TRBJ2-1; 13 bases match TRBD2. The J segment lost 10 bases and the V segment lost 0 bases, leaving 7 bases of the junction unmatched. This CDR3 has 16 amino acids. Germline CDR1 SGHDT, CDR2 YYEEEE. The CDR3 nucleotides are TGTGCCAGCAGCTTGGAACTAGCGGGAGGGCTCGAGGAGCAGTTCTTC. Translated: CASSLELAGGLEEQFF.

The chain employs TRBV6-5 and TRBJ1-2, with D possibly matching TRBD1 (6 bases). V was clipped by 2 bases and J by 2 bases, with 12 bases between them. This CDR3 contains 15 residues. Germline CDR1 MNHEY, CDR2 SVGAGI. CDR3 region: CASSYSAGTNYGYTF. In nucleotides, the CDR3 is TGTGCCAGCAGTTACAGCGCCGGGACAAACTATGGCTACACCTTC.

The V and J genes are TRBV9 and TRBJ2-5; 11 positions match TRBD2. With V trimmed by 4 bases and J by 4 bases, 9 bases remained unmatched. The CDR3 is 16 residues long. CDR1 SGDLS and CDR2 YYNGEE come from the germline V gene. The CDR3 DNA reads TGTGCCAGCAGCCCCGGGGTAGCGGGAGGGGCAGAGACCCAGTACTTC. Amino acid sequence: CASSPGVAGGAETQYF.

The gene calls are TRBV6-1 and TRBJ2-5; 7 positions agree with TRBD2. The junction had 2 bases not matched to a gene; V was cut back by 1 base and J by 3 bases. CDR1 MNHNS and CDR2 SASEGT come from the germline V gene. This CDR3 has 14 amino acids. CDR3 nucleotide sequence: TGTGCCAGCAGTGAAGGAAGCGGGGAAGAGACCCAGTACTTC. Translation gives CASSEGSGEETQYF.

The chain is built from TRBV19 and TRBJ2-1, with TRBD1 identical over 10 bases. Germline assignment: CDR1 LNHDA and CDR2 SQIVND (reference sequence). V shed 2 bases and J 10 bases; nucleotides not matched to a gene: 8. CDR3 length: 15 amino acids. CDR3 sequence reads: CASSIRQGAALEQFF. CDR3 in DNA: TGTGCCAGTAGTATACGACAGGGGGCCGCCCTGGAGCAGTTCTTC.

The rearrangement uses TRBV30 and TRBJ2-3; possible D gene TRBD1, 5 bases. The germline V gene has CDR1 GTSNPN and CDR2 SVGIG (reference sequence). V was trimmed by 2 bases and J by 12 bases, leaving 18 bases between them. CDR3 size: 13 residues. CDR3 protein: CAWSTGPQFGQYF. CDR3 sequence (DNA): TGTGCCTGGAGTACAGGCCCCCAATTCGGCCAGTATTTT. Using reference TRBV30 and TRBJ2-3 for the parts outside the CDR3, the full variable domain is SQTIHQWPATLVQPVGSPLSLECTVEGTSNPNLYWYRQAAGRGLQLLFYSVGIGQISSEVPQNLSASRPQDRQFILSSKKLLLSDSGFYLCAWSTGPQFGQYFGPGTRLTVL.

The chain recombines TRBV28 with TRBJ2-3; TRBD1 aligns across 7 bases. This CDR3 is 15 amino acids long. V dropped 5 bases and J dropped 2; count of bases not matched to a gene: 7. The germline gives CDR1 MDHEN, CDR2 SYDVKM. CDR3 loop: CASSPNRGNTDTQYF. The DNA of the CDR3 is TGTGCCAGCAGTCCGAACAGGGGAAACACAGATACGCAGTATTTT. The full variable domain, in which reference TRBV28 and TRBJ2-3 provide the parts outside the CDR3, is DVKVTQSSRYLVKRTGEKVFLECVQDMDHENMFWYRQDPGLGLRLIYFSYDVKMKEKGDIPEGYSVSREKKERFSLILESASTNQTSMYLCASSPNRGNTDTQYFGPGTRLTVL.

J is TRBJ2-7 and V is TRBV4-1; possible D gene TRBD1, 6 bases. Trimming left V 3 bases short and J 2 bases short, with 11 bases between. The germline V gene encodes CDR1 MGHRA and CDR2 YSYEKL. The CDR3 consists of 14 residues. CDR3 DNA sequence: TGCGCCAGCAGCCATTGGGACACCCCCTACGAGCAGTACTTC. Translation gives CASSHWDTPYEQYF.

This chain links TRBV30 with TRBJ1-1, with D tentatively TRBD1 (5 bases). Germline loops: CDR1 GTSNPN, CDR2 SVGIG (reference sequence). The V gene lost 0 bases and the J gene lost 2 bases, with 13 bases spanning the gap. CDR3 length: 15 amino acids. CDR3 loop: CAWSVLETVNTEAFF. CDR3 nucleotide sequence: TGTGCCTGGAGTGTGCTTGAGACAGTTAACACTGAAGCTTTCTTT.

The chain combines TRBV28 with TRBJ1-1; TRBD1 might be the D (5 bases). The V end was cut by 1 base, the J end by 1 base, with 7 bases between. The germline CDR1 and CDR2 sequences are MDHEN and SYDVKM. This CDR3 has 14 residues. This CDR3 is CASSLSGPNTEAFF. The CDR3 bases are TGTGCCAGCAGTTTATCAGGGCCGAACACTGAAGCTTTCTTT.